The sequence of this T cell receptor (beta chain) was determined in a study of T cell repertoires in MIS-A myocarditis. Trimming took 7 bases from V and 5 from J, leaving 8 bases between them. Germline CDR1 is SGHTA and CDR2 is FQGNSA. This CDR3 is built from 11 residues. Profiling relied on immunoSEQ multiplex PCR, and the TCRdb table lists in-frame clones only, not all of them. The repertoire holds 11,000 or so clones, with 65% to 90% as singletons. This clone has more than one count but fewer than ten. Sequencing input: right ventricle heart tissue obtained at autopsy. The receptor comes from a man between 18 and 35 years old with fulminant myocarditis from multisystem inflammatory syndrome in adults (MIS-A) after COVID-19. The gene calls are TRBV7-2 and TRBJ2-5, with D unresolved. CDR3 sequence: CASKSWETQYF. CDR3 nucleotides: TGTGCCAGCAAGTCATGGGAGACCCAGTACTTC.